The T cell receptor (beta chain) under discussion was sequenced for a study of T cell responses to AZD1222 COVID-19 vaccine. General observations from the study: In a largely white British group with more females than males, clonal diversity was possibly underestimated. Spike-specific TCR breadth and depth went up after people got two AZD1222 doses.

Some clones are missing from TCRdb's copy, which holds only in-frame ones; the method was immunoSEQ multiplex PCR. This sample has 190,000 or so clones, with about 93% found just once. About this clone itself: Its matching antigen is unknown.

Material: peripheral blood, obtained 28 days after the second AZD1222 dose. The sequence was obtained from an adult who received the AZD1222 COVID-19 vaccine.

CDR3 DNA: TGTGCCAGCAGTAGACAGGGGGCCGCTGGAAACACCATATATTTT. It specifies CASSRQGAAGNTIYF. The J gene is TRBJ1-3, the V gene TRBV6-5; 10 bases are a match to TRBD1. CDR1 and CDR2 (germline): MNHEY, SVGAGI. CDR3 length: 15 amino acids. Losses at the gene ends were 5 bases for V and 2 bases for J; bases not matched to a gene: 3.